These T cell receptor beta chains were read from a single sample in a study of graft-versus-host responses after intestinal transplantation. Here immunoSEQ multiplex PCR was the method, and the copy in TCRdb shows in-frame clones only, minus some. The table shows roughly 110,000 clones, with approximately 90% occurring only once. Their specific antigens are unknown. The sequencing used unstimulated CD4+ T cells sorted from spleen or lymph node cells, collected before transplant. These receptors were taken from a human donor who was the organ donor for an intestinal transplant. Each CDR3 is given with its conserved first and last residue. A D gene is named only where the DNA matches it firmly. Size values are once, few and many counts, or a class for expanded clones, and some rows have none.

abundance: .
j_gene: TRBJ2-1
d_gene: .
v_gene: TRBV28
CDR3nt: TGTGCCAGCAGAACTAGGGGTGGCAATGAGCAGTTCTTC
CDR3aa: CASRTRGGNEQFF

abundance: .
j_gene: TRBJ2-2
d_gene: TRBD2
v_gene: TRBV9
CDR3nt: TGTGCCAGCAGCGTGACTAGCGGGAGGGCCGGAACCGGGGAGCTGTTTTTT
CDR3aa: CASSVTSGRAGTGELFF

abundance: .
j_gene: TRBJ1-2
d_gene: .
v_gene: TRBV5-8
CDR3nt: TGTGCCAGCAGCTTGTCCGGGAACCTCTATGGCTACACCTTC
CDR3aa: CASSLSGNLYGYTF

abundance: .
j_gene: TRBJ2-5
d_gene: .
v_gene: TRBV5-1
CDR3nt: TGCGCCAGCAGCTTGTGGAGGGAGGAGACCCAGTACTTC
CDR3aa: CASSLWREETQYF

abundance: .
j_gene: TRBJ2-5
d_gene: .
v_gene: TRBV7-9
CDR3nt: TGTGCCAGCAGCTTAACGGCTGGGGAGACCCAGTACTTC
CDR3aa: CASSLTAGETQYF

abundance: .
j_gene: TRBJ2-5
d_gene: .
v_gene: TRBV19
CDR3nt: TGTGCCAGTAGTCCGACAGGGAGGGAGACCCAGTACTTC
CDR3aa: CASSPTGRETQYF

abundance: .
j_gene: TRBJ2-1
d_gene: .
v_gene: TRBV25-1
CDR3nt: TGTGCCAGCAGTGAACTTGACAGGAGGTCCTACAATGAGCAGTTCTTC
CDR3aa: CASSELDRRSYNEQFF

abundance: .
j_gene: TRBJ2-5
d_gene: .
v_gene: TRBV6-1
CDR3nt: TGTGCCAGCAGTGGGGCAGGGTGGAAGGAGACCCAGTACTTC
CDR3aa: CASSGAGWKETQYF

abundance: .
j_gene: TRBJ2-7
d_gene: TRBD2
v_gene: TRBV11-2
CDR3nt: TGTGCCAGCAGCTTCATAGCGGGAGGAAACTACGAGCAGTACTTC
CDR3aa: CASSFIAGGNYEQYF

abundance: .
j_gene: TRBJ2-7
d_gene: TRBD2
v_gene: TRBV4-2
CDR3nt: TGTGCCAGCAGCTCCGGTGATAGCGGGACTACGCGCTACGAGCAGTACTTC
CDR3aa: CASSSGDSGTTRYEQYF

abundance: once
j_gene: TRBJ1-2
d_gene: .
v_gene: TRBV30
CDR3nt: TGTGCCTGGAGTGTAGGGTTTTATGGCTACACCTTC
CDR3aa: CAWSVGFYGYTF

abundance: .
j_gene: TRBJ2-7
d_gene: TRBD1
v_gene: TRBV11-2
CDR3nt: TGTGCCAGCAGCCCGGGGACAGCCTCCTACGAGCAGTACTTC
CDR3aa: CASSPGTASYEQYF

abundance: .
j_gene: TRBJ2-7
d_gene: .
v_gene: TRBV6-1
CDR3nt: TGTGCCAGCAGGTCGAGGGACGAGCAGTACTTC
CDR3aa: CASRSRDEQYF

abundance: .
j_gene: TRBJ2-1
d_gene: .
v_gene: TRBV7-2
CDR3nt: TGTGCCAGCAGCTTAGAAGCGAGCTCCTACAATGAGCAGTTCTTC
CDR3aa: CASSLEASSYNEQFF

abundance: few
j_gene: TRBJ2-2
d_gene: .
v_gene: TRBV4-1
CDR3nt: TGCGCCAGCAGCCAGGGGCGGGGGCTTGGGAACACCGGGGAGCTGTTTTTT
CDR3aa: CASSQGRGLGNTGELFF

abundance: .
j_gene: TRBJ2-6
d_gene: .
v_gene: TRBV15
CDR3nt: TGTGCCACCAGCTTGTCCGGGATCCCTTCTGGGGCCAACGTCCTGACTTTC
CDR3aa: CATSLSGIPSGANVLTF

abundance: .
j_gene: TRBJ2-1
d_gene: TRBD1
v_gene: TRBV18
CDR3nt: TGTGCCAGCTCACCCCAACCGACAGGGGGCAATGAGCAGTTCTTC
CDR3aa: CASSPQPTGGNEQFF

abundance: .
j_gene: TRBJ2-5
d_gene: TRBD2
v_gene: TRBV5-4
CDR3nt: TGTGCCAGCAGCCCTAGGACTAGCGGGAGGGCCTTTGAGACCCAGTACTTC
CDR3aa: CASSPRTSGRAFETQYF

abundance: once
j_gene: TRBJ2-7
d_gene: .
v_gene: TRBV28
CDR3nt: TGTGCCAGCAGTCCTGACCAACCCCCCTACGGGCAGTACTTC
CDR3aa: CASSPDQPPYGQYF

abundance: .
j_gene: TRBJ1-2
d_gene: .
v_gene: TRBV6-5
CDR3nt: TGTGCCAGCACTCCCTCCCAGGATCCCTATGGCTACACCTTC
CDR3aa: CASTPSQDPYGYTF

abundance: .
j_gene: TRBJ2-7
d_gene: TRBD1
v_gene: TRBV5-1
CDR3nt: TGCGCCAGCAGCTCCGGACAGGGGGCCTCCTACGAGCAGTACTTC
CDR3aa: CASSSGQGASYEQYF

abundance: .
j_gene: TRBJ1-3
d_gene: .
v_gene: TRBV7-3
CDR3nt: TGTGCCAGCAGCTTGGGCGGGGGCTCTGGAAACACCATATATTTT
CDR3aa: CASSLGGGSGNTIYF

abundance: once
j_gene: TRBJ2-2
d_gene: TRBD2
v_gene: TRBV7-3
CDR3nt: TGTGCCAGCAGCTTAAAGGGACTAGCGGGAGGGGAGAACACCGGGGAGCTGTTTTTT
CDR3aa: CASSLKGLAGGENTGELFF

abundance: .
j_gene: TRBJ2-5
d_gene: .
v_gene: TRBV7-2
CDR3nt: TGTGCCAGCAGCTTAGGGCAGGGAGGCGTACAAGAGACCCAGTACTTC
CDR3aa: CASSLGQGGVQETQYF